This T cell receptor beta chain emerged from a study of blood T cell repertoires in COVID-19 (dated by TCRdb to between 2020 and 2021). Regarding the complete study: Samples from collaborators originated in the United States, Italy and Spain and spanned both the acute and convalescent phases of COVID-19. Samples came from the ongoing ImmuneRACE study (first 160 participants) plus 1,254 subjects from 6 global collaborators. The sample metadata nearly always contained a de-identified subject ID, COVID-19 status, age in years and sex. The repertoires were made available in a free public database intended to serve as a resource for research on the immune response to SARS-CoV-2. Deeply sampled blood TCRbeta repertoires from subjects exposed to, actively infected with, or recovered from COVID-19 were included in the dataset. HLA class I and class II types, where available, came from metadata supplied by the sample provider rather than from assay-based typing. The material from the prospective study consisted of cDNA or gDNA derived from T cells, B-cell-depleted T cells, or PBMCs. The paper as a whole reports these results and caveats: Clinical and demographic metadata were provided uncurated, with the amount varying by source and participant.

Whole blood was collected in K2EDTA tubes by collaborating institutions according to the institutions' own protocols. For TCRbeta analysis, collaborators shipped samples as frozen whole blood, isolated PBMCs, or DNA extracted from either of those sample types. A remark on this clone: Its antigen has not been determined. Within one base of it there is no much larger clone, and no base qualities were kept.

TCRbeta CDR3 regions were amplified from genomic DNA using the immunoSEQ Assay, a bias-controlled multiplex PCR. The study's processing was this. Nucleated cell counts per sample were estimated from amplification of reference gene primers within the assay. To quantify the absolute abundance of each unique TCRbeta CDR3 rearrangement, sequence reads were collapsed and filtered. Productive Simpson clonality was computed per sample as the square root of Simpson's diversity index over productive rearrangements. TCRdb's version of the immuneACCESS table is confined to in-frame rearrangements and falls short of the full clone set. An unresolved V gene accounts for under half of the shortfall where checked; the remainder is of unknown origin. The DNA gave D and trimming, while V, J and clone size come from that table. The sample contains about 100,000 clones, 85% to 90% of them found a single time. Approximately 5.3% of the sample is taken by the ten largest.

CDR1 LNHDA and CDR2 SQIVND were looked up in the germline V gene (reference sequence). V is shortened by 0 bases, J by 6 bases, and the region joining them spans 9 bases. Its CDR3 holds 13 amino acids, cysteine through phenylalanine. The kept DNA is CDR3 alone, 39 bases in frame from the first base. The chain links TRBV19 with TRBJ2-7; the D gene identity is not certain. Sequencing was carried out using peripheral blood. This TCR was recovered from a human donor in a cohort sampled during active COVID-19. CDR3 reads: CASSIERGGEQYF. The nucleotide sequence is TGTGCCAGTAGTATAGAGCGCGGTGGCGAGCAGTACTTC.